A single sample gave rise to the 30 T cell receptor beta chains below, sequenced in a study of cytomegalovirus exposure and HLA in healthy donors. Use of 60 Vbeta and 13 Jbeta primers characterized the PCR. The repertoire was sequenced with immunoSEQ multiplex PCR; TCRdb's copy has only in-frame clones and lacks some. The sample has approximately 210,000 clones, roughly 85% seen once; the top ten hold roughly 1.9%. The source material was PBMCs. The receptors were sampled from a male donor in good health and CMV-seronegative.

With regard to this clone: This sample includes further DNA sequences coding for the same CDR3. This chain links TRBV5-6 with TRBJ2-5; 9 bases line up with TRBD1. Germline V CDR1 and CDR2: SGHDT, YYEEEE. V shed 4 bases, J shed 3 bases, and the junction held 4 bases outside the gene matches. The CDR3 sequence is 14 residues long. CDR3 sequence: CASSLTGGEETQYF. The CDR3, as DNA: TGTGCCAGCAGCCTGACAGGGGGGGAAGAGACCCAGTACTTC.

The chain couples TRBV30 to TRBJ1-2; D might be TRBD1 (5 bases). The V end lost 2 bases, the J end lost 6 bases, and 13 bases lay between the germline ends. The length of the CDR3 is 13 residues. Looked up from germline, CDR1 is GTSNPN and CDR2 is SVGIG (reference sequence). Here the CDR3 reads CAWSLYRFDGYTF. CDR3 nucleotide sequence: TGTGCCTGGAGTCTGTACAGGTTTGATGGCTACACCTTC.

CDR3 nucleotides: TGTGCCATCAGTGCCGAGGGGACAACCTACGAGCAGTACTTC. Translation: CAISAEGTTYEQYF. V gene TRBV10-3 combines with J gene TRBJ2-7, with a possible D match to TRBD1 (6 bases). Germline V gives CDR1 ENHRY, CDR2 SYGVKD. The CDR3 covers 14 residues. Between the trimmed V and J ends, which lost 4 bases and 2 bases, there was a span of 12 bases.

V and J are TRBV25-1 and TRBJ1-5, with D unclear. The CDR3 is made up of 13 amino acids. The germline CDR1 and CDR2 sequences are MGHDK and SYGVNS. With 5 bases removed from V and 3 bases from J, the gap between germline ends came to 8 bases. The chain's CDR3 is CASSLPLNQPQHF. For the CDR3, the DNA is TGTGCCAGCAGTCTCCCCCTCAATCAGCCCCAGCATTTT.

The genes are TRBV30 and TRBJ1-5; 9 bases are a match to TRBD1. This CDR3 has 18 residues. The V gene's germline CDR1 is GTSNPN and CDR2 SVGIG (reference sequence). The V gene end was trimmed by 2 bases and the J gene end by 2 bases; junction bases not matched to a gene: 13. Written as DNA, the CDR3 is TGTGCCTGGAGTTTAGACAGGGGGTTTGTAGGGGGCAATCAGCCCCAGCATTTT. This translates into CAWSLDRGFVGGNQPQHF.

Turning to this clone: At one of its ends the junction is not consistent with the germline gene, which may arise from a read error. This chain connects TRBV7-9 to TRBJ2-7, with D possibly matching TRBD1 (6 bases). This CDR3 is built from 16 residues. The germline V gene encodes CDR1 SEHNR and CDR2 FQNEAQ (reference sequence). The DNA of the CDR3 is TGTTCCAGCAGCTTCTCCCCGGGACATCCTTTCTACGAGCAGTACTTC. It is translated as CSSSFSPGHPFYEQYF.

The CDR3 DNA reads as TGTGCCAGCAGCCTTGGACAGGGGGCAATCTATGGCTACACCTTC. Translation: CASSLGQGAIYGYTF. The J gene is TRBJ1-2, the V gene TRBV7-2, with TRBD1 matching 11 bases. The CDR3 extends over 15 amino acids. The germline V gene encodes CDR1 SGHTA and CDR2 FQGNSA. V lost 5 bases, J lost 4 bases, and 6 bases stayed unmatched.

V is TRBV6-5 and J is TRBJ1-1; 10 bases match TRBD1. This CDR3 region has 14 residues. CDR1 is MNHEY, CDR2 SVGAGI, per germline. Losses at the gene ends were 4 bases for V and 4 bases for J; bases not matched to a gene: 3. CDR3 in amino acids: CASSSRTGGTEAFF. The CDR3 region has the DNA TGTGCCAGCAGTTCCCGGACAGGGGGCACTGAAGCTTTCTTT.

The chain has TRBV9 and TRBJ2-6, with 8 bases aligning to TRBD1. Germline lookup yields CDR1 SGDLS and CDR2 YYNGEE. The length of the CDR3 is 18 residues. Trimming cost V 0 bases and J 3 bases; bases outside gene matches: 8. This CDR3 reads CASSVDPGGVGGANVLTF. CDR3 in DNA: TGTGCCAGCAGCGTAGATCCAGGGGGCGTTGGTGGGGCCAACGTCCTGACTTTC.

The genes are TRBV19 and TRBJ2-1; 8 bases match TRBD2. The germline CDR1 and CDR2 sequences are LNHDA and SQIVND (reference sequence). The CDR3 is made up of 15 amino acids. The V gene end was trimmed by 7 bases and the J gene end by 5 bases; junction bases not matched to a gene: 10. Here the CDR3 reads CASTMIAGGDNEQFF. DNA for the CDR3: TGTGCCAGTACGATGATCGCGGGGGGAGACAATGAGCAGTTCTTC.

The rearrangement uses TRBV5-1 and TRBJ2-1; 10 positions match TRBD1. The V segment lost 1 base and the J segment 3 bases; nucleotides outside the gene matches: 1. The CDR3 has 15 amino acids. Germline-derived CDR1 and CDR2 are SGHRS and YFSETQ. The CDR3 protein is CASSLRDRGYNEQFF. The CDR3 coding sequence is TGCGCCAGCAGCTTGAGGGACAGGGGCTACAATGAGCAGTTCTTC. Together with reference TRBV5-1 and TRBJ2-1, the CDR3 gives the full variable domain: KAGVTQTPRYLIKTRGQQVTLSCSPISGHRSVSWYQQTPGQGLQFLFEYFSETQRNKGNFPGRFSGRQFSNSRSEMNVSTLELGDSALYLCASSLRDRGYNEQFFGPGTRLTVL.

The chain recombines TRBV30 with TRBJ2-5, with D maybe TRBD1 (6 bases). V lost 0 bases, J lost 5 bases, and 10 bases lay in between. The germline gives CDR1 GTSNPN, CDR2 SVGIG (reference sequence). This CDR3 has 13 amino acids. The CDR3 region has the DNA TGTGCCTGGAGTGTGGGGGCACGGGAGACCCAGTACTTC. Protein: CAWSVGARETQYF. Looking up the rest from reference TRBV30 and TRBJ2-5 gives the full variable domain: SQTIHQWPATLVQPVGSPLSLECTVEGTSNPNLYWYRQAAGRGLQLLFYSVGIGQISSEVPQNLSASRPQDRQFILSSKKLLLSDSGFYLCAWSVGARETQYFGPGTRLLVL.

The CDR3 reads CATFRDRGADTQYF. CDR3 bases: TGTGCCACCTTTCGGGACAGGGGAGCAGATACGCAGTATTTT. The rearrangement links TRBV28 to TRBJ2-3; TRBD1 agrees at 10 bases. V lost 10 bases to trimming and J lost 4 bases; unmatched junction nucleotides: 8. The CDR3 consists of 14 residues. Germline V gene lookup returns CDR1 MDHEN and CDR2 SYDVKM.

The V gene is TRBV5-1, the J gene TRBJ1-5; 11 bases line up with TRBD1. The junction had 9 bases not matched to a gene; V was cut back by 4 bases and J by 6 bases. This CDR3 spans 16 amino acids. Germline-derived CDR1 and CDR2 are SGHRS and YFSETQ. CDR3 in DNA: TGCGCCAGCAGCCCCTCGGGACAGGGGGATAGTCAGCCCCAGCATTTT. This codes for CASSPSGQGDSQPQHF.

This sequence joins TRBV14 and TRBJ2-4, with D perhaps matching TRBD2 (5 bases). The CDR3 has 17 residues. The V end was cut by 1 base, the J end by 1 base, with 14 bases between. Germline assignment: CDR1 SGHDN and CDR2 FVKESK. The CDR3 region is CASSQGSGPGAKNIQYF. The CDR3 coding sequence is TGTGCCAGCAGCCAAGGGTCAGGCCCGGGGGCCAAAAACATTCAGTACTTC.

This clone is a singleton in its sample. The rearrangement uses TRBV18 and TRBJ1-3; D is ambiguous. Germline V gene lookup returns CDR1 KGHSH and CDR2 LQKENI. Between the trimmed V and J ends, which lost 3 bases and 4 bases, there was a span of 13 bases. This CDR3 contains 15 residues. The CDR3 DNA reads TGTGCCAGCTCACCCAACCGCCAGTTCGGAAACACCATATATTTT. Residues: CASSPNRQFGNTIYF. The full variable domain, its missing parts supplied by reference TRBV18 and TRBJ1-3, is NAGVMQNPRHLVRRRGQEARLRCSPMKGHSHVYWYRQLPEEGLKFMVYLQKENIIDESGMPKERFSAEFPKEGPSILRIQQVVRGDSAAYFCASSPNRQFGNTIYFGEGSWLTVV.

The chain employs TRBV23-1 and TRBJ1-1; TRBD1 aligns across 10 bases. TRBV23-1 belongs to the ORF category, with a function that is uncertain. This CDR3 contains 17 residues. V lost 0 bases, J lost 3 bases, and 7 bases stayed unmatched. The CDR3 bases are TGCGCCAGCAGTCAATCGCTCGATGGACAGGGGGACACTGAAGCTTTCTTT. Translating it yields CASSQSLDGQGDTEAFF.

The rearrangement uses TRBV29-1 and TRBJ2-1, with D possibly TRBD2 on 5 matching bases. V was pared by 6 bases and J by 0 bases, with 24 bases between. The CDR3 is 18 residues long. CDR1 and CDR2 (germline): SQVTM, ANQGSEA. This CDR3 reads CSVAGLAGKRYSYNEQFF. CDR3 DNA: TGCAGCGTCGCCGGACTCGCTGGCAAGCGCTACTCCTACAATGAGCAGTTCTTC.

Comment on this clone: Other DNA sequences in the sample encode the same CDR3. The chain carries TRBV5-4 and TRBJ2-7, with D perhaps TRBD1 (7 bases). CDR3 length: 13 amino acids. Germline CDR1 and CDR2: SGHNT and YYREEE (reference sequence). Trimming shortened V by 2 bases and J by 2 bases, and 8 bases separated the two germline ends. The CDR3 protein is CASSFRGAYEQYF. Here the CDR3 DNA reads TGTGCCAGCAGCTTCAGGGGGGCCTACGAGCAGTACTTC.

The rearrangement joins TRBV5-4 to TRBJ1-1; 10 bases line up with TRBD1. The germline V gene has CDR1 SGHNT and CDR2 YYREEE (reference sequence). With 4 bases clipped from V and 5 bases from J, the junction kept 8 bases outside the gene matches. The CDR3 totals 15 residues. The CDR3 sequence is CASSRQTGGRTEAFF. CDR3 coding DNA: TGTGCCAGCAGCAGACAGACAGGGGGCAGGACTGAAGCTTTCTTT.

The chain employs TRBV6-5 and TRBJ1-1; perhaps TRBD1 as D (5 bases). CDR1 is MNHEY, CDR2 SVGAGI, per germline. V lost 1 base and J 0 bases, leaving 12 bases between the germline ends. This CDR3 is built from 16 residues. CDR3 region: CASSYFPGTVNTEAFF. CDR3 bases: TGTGCCAGCAGTTACTTCCCCGGGACTGTGAACACTGAAGCTTTCTTT.

The chain is built from TRBV28 and TRBJ1-1; 7 nucleotides agree with TRBD1. Germline assignment: CDR1 MDHEN and CDR2 SYDVKM. The CDR3 runs 12 residues. V dropped 5 bases and J dropped 5; count of bases not matched to a gene: 2. CDR3 in DNA: TGTGCCAGCAGTCAGGGGGATACTGAAGCTTTCTTT. Residues: CASSQGDTEAFF.

This chain joins TRBV19 and TRBJ2-7; maybe TRBD1 (5 bases). The germline V and J ends were trimmed by 4 bases and 5 bases, with 15 bases remaining between them. Germline V CDR1 and CDR2: LNHDA, SQIVND (reference sequence). This CDR3 region has 14 residues. The CDR3: CASSTLDTSHEQYF. The DNA of the CDR3 is TGTGCCAGTAGTACGCTGGACACCTCTCACGAGCAGTACTTC.

The CDR3 DNA reads TGTGCCAGCAAATACAGATATAGCAATCAGCCCCAGCATTTT. Translating it yields CASKYRYSNQPQHF. The chain recombines TRBV28 with TRBJ1-5, with D unresolved. The CDR3 totals 14 residues. Germline CDR1 MDHEN, CDR2 SYDVKM. Trimming shortened V by 7 bases and J by 0 bases, and 10 bases separated the two germline ends.

V and J are TRBV4-3 and TRBJ2-7; D unresolved. The V end was cut by 1 base, the J end by 2 bases, with 9 bases between. The CDR3 covers 14 residues. Germline values: CDR1 LGHNA, CDR2 YSLEER. CDR3 residues: CASSQGAYAYEQYF. DNA of the CDR3: TGCGCCAGCAGCCAAGGGGCCTATGCCTACGAGCAGTACTTC.

This clone was recorded once. V gene TRBV2 combines with J gene TRBJ2-7; 8 nucleotides align to TRBD1. V lost 7 bases and J lost 2; bases outside the gene matches: 13. The germline CDR1 and CDR2 sequences are SNHLY and FYNNEI. This CDR3 has 16 amino acids. The CDR3 protein is CASTSTGGQDPYEQYF. CDR3 nucleotide sequence: TGTGCCAGCACCTCAACCGGGGGACAGGACCCCTACGAGCAGTACTTC.

The chain is built from TRBV9 and TRBJ2-1, with TRBD2 matching over 7 bases. Germline values: CDR1 SGDLS, CDR2 YYNGEE. CDR3 length equals 14 residues. Trimming cost V 4 bases and J 0 bases; bases outside gene matches: 1. The CDR3 sequence is CASSPGGSYNEQFF. Here the CDR3 DNA reads TGTGCCAGCAGCCCGGGGGGCTCCTACAATGAGCAGTTCTTC.

This clone was picked up one time. The chain employs TRBV6-1 and TRBJ1-3; D remains unclear. The length of the CDR3 is 19 residues. Germline values: CDR1 MNHNS, CDR2 SASEGT. The V end lost 0 bases, the J end lost 2 bases, and 20 bases lay between the germline ends. The CDR3 protein is CASSEARGTLALTGNTIYF. The CDR3 DNA sequence: TGTGCCAGCAGTGAAGCGCGGGGTACTCTTGCCCTAACTGGAAACACCATATATTTT.

This clone was seen a few times. This chain uses TRBV4-1 with TRBJ1-1; D gene uncertain. Trimming pared 0 bases from V and 0 bases from J, leaving 5 bases between. Germline CDR1 MGHRA, CDR2 YSYEKL. The CDR3 loop spans 14 amino acids. The CDR3 sequence: CASSQDVLNTEAFF. The CDR3 coding sequence is TGCGCCAGCAGCCAAGACGTGTTGAACACTGAAGCTTTCTTT.

In this sample, this clone turned up a few times. J is TRBJ1-5 and V is TRBV2; 11 bases map to TRBD1. CDR1 is SNHLY and CDR2 is FYNNEI in the germline V gene. V trimming: 5 bases; J trimming: 7 bases; junction bases outside the gene matches: 10. CDR3 length: 16 amino acids. The CDR3, as DNA: TGTGCCAGCAGTTCGGACAGGGGGCAGATAAAGCAGCCCCAGCATTTT. This translates into CASSSDRGQIKQPQHF. Together with reference TRBV2 and TRBJ1-5, the CDR3 gives the full variable domain: EPEVTQTPSHQVTQMGQEVILRCVPISNHLYFYWYRQILGQKVEFLVSFYNNEISEKSEIFDDQFSVERPDGSNFTLKIRSTKLEDSAMYFCASSSDRGQIKQPQHFGDGTRLSIL.